This T cell receptor (beta chain) was identified during a study of blood T cells in healthy people across ages. The table lists this clonotype with many counts. The antigen remains unidentified. Germline CDR1 reads SEHNR; CDR2 reads FQNEAQ (reference sequence). This CDR3 region has 14 residues. V lost 5 bases and J lost 9, with 17 bases in between. The authors ran a second PCR of about 7 to 11 cycles using a sample-barcoded 5' primer and a J-beta primer mix. TCRdb independently ran MiXCR on the 5' RACE reads; one entry per CDR3 protein. In the table there are roughly 700,000 distinct CDR3 sequences, around 25% of which are singletons. Study-level points and caveats: Unsorted PBMCs ruled out conclusive naive versus antigen-experienced comparison.

These data were also filed under a second study, of T cells of mothers and their children. From that second work: A few healthy Caucasian mothers and their six children were the donors. Detection yielded no persistent microchimeric T cell clones.

Sequenced input: blood. V usage is TRBV7-9 and J usage is TRBJ2-4, with D possibly called TRBD1 or TRBD2 (5 bases each). This sequence was found in a boy younger than 18 in good health. The CDR3 region is CASSQDGDQSIQYF. The CDR3 DNA reads as TGTGCCAGCAGCCAGGACGGGGACCAGAGCATTCAGTACTTC.